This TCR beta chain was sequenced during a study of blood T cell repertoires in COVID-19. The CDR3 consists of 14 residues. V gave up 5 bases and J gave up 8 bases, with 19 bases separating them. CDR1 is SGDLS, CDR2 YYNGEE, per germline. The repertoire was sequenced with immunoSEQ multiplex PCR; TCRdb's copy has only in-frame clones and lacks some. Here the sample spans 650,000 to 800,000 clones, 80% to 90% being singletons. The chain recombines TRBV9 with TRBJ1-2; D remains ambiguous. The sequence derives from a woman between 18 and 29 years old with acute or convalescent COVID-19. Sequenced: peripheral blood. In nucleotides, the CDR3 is TGTGCCAGCAGTGGGCCGATGGGTAAATTGGGCTACACCTTC. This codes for CASSGPMGKLGYTF.